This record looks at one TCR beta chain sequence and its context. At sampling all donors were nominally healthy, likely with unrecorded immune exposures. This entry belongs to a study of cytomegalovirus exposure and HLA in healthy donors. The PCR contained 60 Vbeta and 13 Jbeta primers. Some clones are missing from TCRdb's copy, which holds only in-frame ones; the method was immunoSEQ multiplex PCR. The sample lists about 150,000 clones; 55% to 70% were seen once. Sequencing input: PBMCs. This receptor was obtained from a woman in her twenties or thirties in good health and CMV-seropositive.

CDR3 sequence reads: CASSLASGLSNQPQHF. CDR3 coding DNA: TGTGCCAGCAGCTTGGCTTCTGGACTAAGTAATCAGCCCCAGCATTTT. The chain combines TRBV5-6 with TRBJ1-5; D is unresolved. The V gene lost 0 bases and the J gene lost 4 bases, with 14 bases spanning the gap. CDR3 length equals 16 residues. Germline V gives CDR1 SGHDT, CDR2 YYEEEE. The full variable domain, its missing parts supplied by reference TRBV5-6 and TRBJ1-5, is DAGVTQSPTHLIKTRGQQVTLRCSPKSGHDTVSWYQQALGQGPQFIFQYYEEEERQRGNFPDRFSGHQFPNYSSELNVNALLLGDSALYLCASSLASGLSNQPQHFGDGTRLSIL.